Below are 26 T cell receptor beta chains sequenced from a single sample in a study of blood T cell repertoires in COVID-19. TCRdb's table, derived via immunoSEQ multiplex PCR, lists solely in-frame clones and lacks some. The table includes over 110,000 clones, around 89% detected once. Sequenced sample: peripheral blood. The receptors shown here come from a human donor in a cohort sampled during active COVID-19.

The rearrangement links TRBV9 to TRBJ1-4; 7 nucleotides match TRBD1. Germline CDR1 is SGDLS and CDR2 is YYNGEE. This CDR3 has 15 amino acids. Trimming took 6 bases from V and 3 from J; bases not matched to a gene: 8. The DNA of the CDR3 is TGTGCCAGCAACCCTACAGGGGTTGCTAATGAAAAACTGTTTTTT. Protein product: CASNPTGVANEKLFF.

This rearrangement joins TRBV7-9 to TRBJ2-1; 11 nucleotides line up with TRBD2. Germline-derived CDR1 and CDR2 are SEHNR and FQNEAQ (reference sequence). The CDR3 contains 15 residues. The J segment lost 5 bases and the V segment lost 3 bases, leaving 3 bases of the junction unmatched. The CDR3 reads CASSFSGGADNEQFF. The CDR3 nucleotides are TGTGCCAGCAGCTTTAGCGGGGGGGCCGACAATGAGCAGTTCTTC.

The rearrangement uses TRBV5-4 and TRBJ2-7, with a possible D match to TRBD2 (6 bases). Trimming took 10 bases from V and 2 from J, leaving 19 bases between them. The CDR3 runs 14 residues. CDR1 and CDR2 from the germline V gene are SGHNT and YYREEE (reference sequence). DNA for the CDR3: TGTGCCGCCAGCGAGGACGGGGGACCCTACGAGCAGTACTTC. This translates into CAASEDGGPYEQYF.

This clone was counted once. The gene calls are TRBV9 and TRBJ2-3; weak D call: TRBD2 (6 bases). V gave up 3 bases and J gave up 2 bases, with 13 bases separating them. The germline gives CDR1 SGDLS, CDR2 YYNGEE. This CDR3 region has 15 residues. The CDR3 loop is CASSARWGDTDTQYF. CDR3 in DNA: TGTGCCAGCAGCGCTAGGTGGGGGGACACAGATACGCAGTATTTT.

This clone was seen a few times. V gene TRBV5-1 combines with J gene TRBJ2-7; TRBD1 aligns across 7 bases. J was trimmed by 5 bases and V by 0 bases; bases with no gene match: 5. This CDR3 is built from 14 residues. From germline, CDR1 is SGHRS and CDR2 YFSETQ. The CDR3 reads CASSLVTGSDEQYF. As DNA, the CDR3 is TGCGCCAGCAGCTTGGTGACAGGGTCCGACGAGCAGTACTTC. Looking up the rest from reference TRBV5-1 and TRBJ2-7 gives the full variable domain: KAGVTQTPRYLIKTRGQQVTLSCSPISGHRSVSWYQQTPGQGLQFLFEYFSETQRNKGNFPGRFSGRQFSNSRSEMNVSTLELGDSALYLCASSLVTGSDEQYFGPGTRLTVT.

In nucleotides, the CDR3 is TGTGCCAGCTCATCGACTAGCGGGGGGCTCACAGATACGCAGTATTTT. It translates to CASSSTSGGLTDTQYF. The chain recombines TRBV18 with TRBJ2-3, with TRBD2 matching 13 bases. J was trimmed by 2 bases and V by 5 bases; bases with no gene match: 4. The CDR3 length is 16 residues. Germline V gene data show CDR1 as KGHSH and CDR2 as LQKENI.

The chain employs TRBV7-9 and TRBJ2-7; the match to TRBD1 covers 7 bases. Trimming removed 5 bases from V and 0 bases from J; junction bases left unmatched: 7. Germline assignment: CDR1 SEHNR and CDR2 FQNEAQ (reference sequence). The CDR3 extends over 15 amino acids. The chain's CDR3 is CASSPRDSYSYEQYF. DNA of the CDR3: TGTGCCAGCAGCCCCCGGGACAGCTACTCCTACGAGCAGTACTTC.

J is TRBJ1-2 and V is TRBV6-6; D is perhaps TRBD1 (5 bases). The V gene's germline CDR1 is MNHNY and CDR2 SVGAGI (reference sequence). Trimming removed 7 bases from V and 6 bases from J, with 18 bases in between. This CDR3 has 14 amino acids. The CDR3 DNA reads as TGTGCCAGCACCCACAGTTGGGGCGCGGATGGCTACACCTTC. It yields the protein CASTHSWGADGYTF.

This clone occurred a few times. An end of the junction differs from the germline gene, which may be a read error. This sequence joins TRBV28 and TRBJ2-7; D call uncertain. The CDR3 has 14 amino acids. The germline gives CDR1 MDHEN, CDR2 SYDVKM. This CDR3 reads CASTLGPGPYEQYF. The CDR3 nucleotides read TGTGCCAGCACTTTAGGCCCGGGTCCCTACGAGCAGTACTTC.

V is TRBV19 and J is TRBJ2-3; no clear D. Germline CDR1 LNHDA, CDR2 SQIVND (reference sequence). V lost 3 bases and J 2 bases, leaving 3 bases between the germline ends. The CDR3 length is 12 residues. The CDR3 loop is CASSIHTDTQYF. The CDR3 DNA reads as TGTGCCAGTAGTATTCACACAGATACGCAGTATTTT.

This clone was recorded once. The gene calls are TRBV19 and TRBJ1-2; TRBD1 matches 10 bases. The CDR3 totals 15 residues. V lost 8 bases, J lost 3 bases, and 9 bases stayed unmatched. Germline CDR1 LNHDA, CDR2 SQIVND (reference sequence). The CDR3 nucleotides read TGTGCCAGTGAAGAGGCCGGGACAGGGGACTATGGCTACACCTTC. It is translated as CASEEAGTGDYGYTF.

V gene TRBV25-1 combines with J gene TRBJ1-5; 8 positions match TRBD1. The CDR3 contains 14 residues. With V trimmed by 6 bases and J by 3 bases, 4 bases remained unmatched. Germline V gene sequence: CDR1 MGHDK, CDR2 SYGVNS. The CDR3, as DNA: TGTGCCAGCAGGGAGACAGGGGACAATCAGCCCCAGCATTTT. The encoded protein is CASRETGDNQPQHF.

This clone was seen once. The genes are TRBV7-9 and TRBJ2-7; 10 bases are shared with TRBD2. Germline V lookup: CDR1 SEHNR, CDR2 FQNEAQ (reference sequence). The CDR3 is 15 residues long. V was pared by 5 bases and J by 6 bases, with 10 bases of the junction left unmatched. For the CDR3, the DNA is TGTGCCAGCAGCCCCCGGGGAGCGGGGGGGCCCGAGCAGTACTTC. Its translation is CASSPRGAGGPEQYF.

The V and J genes are TRBV20-1 and TRBJ1-6; a possible D gene is TRBD1 (6 bases). Trimming removed 3 bases from V and 11 bases from J, with 14 bases in between. Germline CDR1 and CDR2: DFQATT and SNEGSKA (reference sequence). The CDR3 has 13 residues. The DNA of the CDR3 is TGCAGTGCTAGTTCCACAGGGCGCGCACCCCTCCACTTT. Its protein product is CSASSTGRAPLHF.

The chain is built from TRBV27 and TRBJ2-3; TRBD1 is a possible D gene (6 bases). The length of the CDR3 is 11 residues. V shed 0 bases and J shed 13 bases, with 8 bases lying between them. Germline assignment: CDR1 MNHEY and CDR2 SMNVEV (reference sequence). CDR3 amino acids: CASSLSGAEYF. DNA for the CDR3: TGTGCCAGCAGTTTATCGGGGGCGGAGTATTTT.

V gene TRBV5-8 combines with J gene TRBJ2-6, with D uncertain. From germline, CDR1 is SGHTS and CDR2 YDEGEE. Trimming left V 4 bases short and J 0 bases short, with 14 bases between. The CDR3 is 17 residues long. The CDR3: CASSRLGSISGANVLTF. CDR3 in DNA: TGTGCCAGCAGCCGCCTCGGGTCCATCTCTGGGGCCAACGTCCTGACTTTC.

The chain joins TRBV6-7 to TRBJ2-1; 7 bases are a match to TRBD2. TRBV6-7 carries the ORF label, with uncertain function. The V gene end was trimmed by 4 bases and the J gene end by 5 bases; junction bases not matched to a gene: 8. This CDR3 has 15 residues. CDR3 amino acids: CASSWPGLLNNEQFF. For the CDR3, the DNA is TGTGCCAGCAGTTGGCCGGGACTACTGAACAATGAGCAGTTCTTC.

The genes are TRBV24-1 and TRBJ1-2; D gene unclear. This CDR3 spans 15 amino acids. Germline V lookup: CDR1 KGHDR, CDR2 SFDVKD. V lost 7 bases, J lost 4 bases, and 18 bases lay in between. The CDR3 loop is CATSRGSGDLYGYTF. The CDR3 nucleotides are TGTGCCACCAGCCGAGGGTCCGGAGATCTCTATGGCTACACCTTC.

Of note for this clone: Sequence at one end of the junction differs from germline and may be a read error. In DNA, the CDR3 is TGTGCCAGCACCCAAACAACAGGGACGAAGCTTAATGAGCAGTTCTTC. Its translation: CASTQTTGTKLNEQFF. The V call is TRBV3-1 (or the pseudogene TRBV3-2), the J call TRBJ2-1; D may be TRBD1 (6 bases). The germline CDR1 and CDR2 sequences are LGHDT and YNNKEL (reference sequence). This CDR3 is 16 amino acids long.

The rearrangement links TRBV12-3 or TRBV12-4 to TRBJ1-1, with D possibly being TRBD1 (5 bases). This CDR3 region has 13 residues. Trimming left V 6 bases short and J 1 base short, with 9 bases between. CDR3 loop: CASRPQENTEAFF. CDR3 nucleotide sequence: TGTGCCAGCAGGCCACAGGAGAACACTGAAGCTTTCTTT.

Only one count was recorded for this clone. The CDR3 region is CASNGGWDRNEQFF. In DNA form, the CDR3 reads TGTGCCAGTAACGGGGGATGGGATCGGAATGAGCAGTTCTTC. The chain combines TRBV19 with TRBJ2-1; tentative D call: TRBD2 (6 bases). CDR3 length: 14 residues. Trimming pared 7 bases from V and 7 bases from J, leaving 17 bases between. Germline values: CDR1 LNHDA, CDR2 SQIVND (reference sequence).

This chain links TRBV4-1 with TRBJ2-1; 7 nucleotides line up with TRBD1. There are 15 residues in the CDR3. Losses at the gene ends were 4 bases for V and 0 bases for J; bases not matched to a gene: 3. Germline V lookup: CDR1 MGHRA, CDR2 YSYEKL. CDR3 residues: CASSLQGSSYNEQFF. As DNA, the CDR3 is TGCGCCAGCAGCCTACAGGGGAGCTCCTACAATGAGCAGTTCTTC.

V usage is TRBV7-2 and J usage is TRBJ1-3; 8 bases fit TRBD1. CDR3 length equals 14 residues. V shed 2 bases and J 7 bases; nucleotides not matched to a gene: 4. Germline V lookup: CDR1 SGHTA, CDR2 FQGNSA. The CDR3 nucleotides are TGTGCCAGCAGCTTACGGACAGGGCGGAACACCATATATTTT. Protein sequence: CASSLRTGRNTIYF.

This sequence joins TRBV19 and TRBJ2-3; 12 nucleotides line up with TRBD2. This CDR3 is 14 amino acids long. The germline V gene encodes CDR1 LNHDA and CDR2 SQIVND (reference sequence). V dropped 5 bases and J dropped 6; count of bases not matched to a gene: 3. The CDR3 region is CASSGGTSGDTQYF. The DNA of the CDR3 is TGTGCCAGTAGTGGGGGGACTAGCGGGGATACGCAGTATTTT.

V usage is TRBV12-3 or TRBV12-4 and J usage is TRBJ1-5, with D tentatively TRBD1 (6 bases). This CDR3 is 12 amino acids long. V lost 6 bases to trimming and J lost 6 bases, with 9 bases between them. This CDR3 reads CASRQGSQPQHF. DNA for the CDR3: TGTGCCAGCAGACAGGGAAGTCAGCCCCAGCATTTT.

This sequence joins TRBV6-4 and TRBJ2-1; 8 positions agree with TRBD2. The trim removed 3 bases at V and 4 bases at J, leaving 2 bases unmatched. CDR1 and CDR2 from the germline V gene are MRHNA and SNTAGT. CDR3 length equals 14 residues. CDR3 nucleotides: TGTGCCAGCAGTGAGGTAGCGGGGTACAATGAGCAGTTCTTC. As protein: CASSEVAGYNEQFF.